This entry lists 9 T cell receptor beta chains sequenced from one sample in a study of OX40 agonist ivuxolimab in advanced cancers. Profiled with immunoSEQ multiplex PCR; TCRdb holds only in-frame clones, not every one. The sample contains roughly 80,000 clones, less than 95% of which appear only once. The sequencing used CD4+ or CD8+ T cells sorted from blood, collected in a trial of the OX40 agonist ivuxolimab. These receptors were taken from an adult with an advanced solid tumor such as melanoma, head and neck, liver or kidney cancer.

The chain combines TRBV6-1 with TRBJ2-4; perhaps TRBD2 as D (6 bases). The germline CDR1 and CDR2 sequences are MNHNS and SASEGT. The CDR3 has 13 residues. Trimming pared 8 bases from V and 5 bases from J, leaving 13 bases between. CDR3 in amino acids: CASGGRRENIQYF. The CDR3 bases are TGTGCCAGCGGGGGAAGGAGGGAAAACATTCAGTACTTC.

The chain is built from TRBV9 and TRBJ2-2; TRBD1 or TRBD2 may be the D gene (5 bases each). This CDR3 has 14 amino acids. Germline V gene sequence: CDR1 SGDLS, CDR2 YYNGEE. V was cut by 0 bases and J by 6 bases, with 9 bases left in between. CDR3 residues: CASSVVGTAGELFF. CDR3 coding DNA: TGTGCCAGCAGCGTAGTAGGGACCGCCGGGGAGCTGTTTTTT.

This chain joins TRBV7-9 and TRBJ1-2, with a weak D call TRBD1 (5 bases). Germline assignment: CDR1 SEHNR and CDR2 FQNEAQ (reference sequence). V was shortened by 5 bases and J by 5 bases, with 9 bases between the two germline ends. CDR3 length: 12 amino acids. The CDR3 here is CASSEQGYGYTF. CDR3 sequence (DNA): TGTGCCAGCAGCGAGCAGGGTTATGGCTACACCTTC. The full variable domain, rest sourced from reference TRBV7-9 and TRBJ1-2, is DTGVSQNPRHKITKRGQNVTFRCDPISEHNRLYWYRQTLGQGPEFLTYFQNEAQLEKSRLLSDRFSAERPKGSFSTLEIQRTEQGDSAMYLCASSEQGYGYTFGSGTRLTVV.

The chain employs TRBV6-1 and TRBJ1-1; 9 bases map to TRBD1. This CDR3 contains 13 residues. CDR1 MNHNS and CDR2 SASEGT come from the germline V gene. The junction had 1 base not matched to a gene; V was cut back by 5 bases and J by 3 bases. The CDR3 nucleotides are TGTGCCAGCAGTAACAGGGGGCACACTGAAGCTTTCTTT. It codes for CASSNRGHTEAFF.

This chain links TRBV2 with TRBJ1-4; tentatively, D is TRBD1 (5 bases). The V gene's germline CDR1 is SNHLY and CDR2 FYNNEI. CDR3 length equals 15 residues. The V end lost 4 bases, the J end lost 7 bases, and 16 bases lay between the germline ends. The CDR3 protein is CASSAQRGVGEKLFF. The CDR3, as DNA: TGTGCCAGCAGTGCTCAGAGGGGAGTCGGTGAAAAACTGTTTTTT.

The V call is TRBV6-5, the J call TRBJ2-5, with 7 bases lining up with TRBD2. V dropped 7 bases and J dropped 1; count of bases not matched to a gene: 9. Germline CDR1 MNHEY, CDR2 SVGAGI. This CDR3 spans 15 amino acids. This chain's CDR3 is CASKNQGGLQETQYF. Written as DNA, the CDR3 is TGTGCCAGCAAGAACCAGGGAGGGCTCCAAGAGACCCAGTACTTC.

As to this clone: A junction end diverges from the germline sequence, so it may reflect a read error. The chain links TRBV7-7 to TRBJ2-3; D gene uncertain. The CDR3 loop spans 14 amino acids. Germline CDR1 and CDR2: SSHAT and FNYEAQ (reference sequence). The CDR3 DNA reads TGTGCTAGCAGCTTACAAGCCAGCACAGATACGCAGTATTTT. This gives the protein CASSLQASTDTQYF.

This chain uses TRBV25-1 with TRBJ1-5; D call uncertain. The V and J ends lost 0 bases and 6 bases respectively, with 12 bases between them. The length of the CDR3 is 15 residues. From germline, CDR1 is MGHDK and CDR2 SYGVNS. The CDR3 loop is CASSEYARGAQPQHF. DNA for the CDR3: TGTGCCAGCAGTGAATACGCCAGAGGTGCTCAGCCCCAGCATTTT. The whole variable domain, filled in from reference TRBV25-1 and TRBJ1-5, reads EADIYQTPRYLVIGTGKKITLECSQTMGHDKMYWYQQDPGMELHLIHYSYGVNSTEKGDLSSESTVSRIRTEHFPLTLESARPSHTSQYLCASSEYARGAQPQHFGDGTRLSIL.

This clone was found once. V and J are TRBV6-1 and TRBJ1-1; D is unclear. The CDR3 extends over 12 amino acids. Trimming took 4 bases from V and 3 from J, leaving 6 bases between them. Germline V CDR1 and CDR2: MNHNS, SASEGT. DNA of the CDR3: TGTGCCAGCAGTGGACTTTACACTGAAGCTTTCTTT. It encodes CASSGLYTEAFF.